This passage covers 5 T cell receptor beta chains from one sample sequenced in a study of cytomegalovirus exposure and HLA in healthy donors (dated by TCRdb to 2015 to 2018). The library was built by means of the immunoSEQ multiplex PCR assay. For the multiplex PCR, a mixture combining 60 forward primers for TCR Vbeta segments and 13 reverse primers for TCR Jbeta segments was used. Drawn from immuneACCESS, this table holds only the in-frame rearrangements with V and J called that TCRdb kept. Clones are partly lost; checked studies trace under half to an unresolved V gene and leave the rest unexplained. This sample holds about 250,000 clones; over 70% were observed only once. The ten largest clones add up to about 0.3% of the sample. Sequenced sample: PBMCs. These receptors originate from a girl aged 2-10 years in good health and CMV-seronegative.

The chain couples TRBV30 to TRBJ1-1; D gene uncertain. The CDR3 sequence is 11 residues long. Deletions cut 3 bases from V and 8 bases from J, with 10 bases between. Germline CDR1 reads GTSNPN; CDR2 reads SVGIG (reference sequence). CDR3 amino acids: CAWSRALEAFF. For the CDR3, the DNA is TGTGCCTGGAGCCGCGCTCTCGAAGCTTTCTTT. Full variable domain (rest looked up from reference TRBV30 and TRBJ1-1): SQTIHQWPATLVQPVGSPLSLECTVEGTSNPNLYWYRQAAGRGLQLLFYSVGIGQISSEVPQNLSASRPQDRQFILSSKKLLLSDSGFYLCAWSRALEAFFGQGTRLTVV.

This clone has just a few counts. V usage is TRBV2 and J usage is TRBJ2-7, with TRBD1 identical over 10 bases. The CDR3 contains 16 residues. Germline trimming cut 4 bases from V and 6 bases from J; bases unmatched to any gene: 12. Germline CDR1 SNHLY, CDR2 FYNNEI. The CDR3 sequence: CASSGPGTGDFAEQYF. The DNA for the CDR3 is TGTGCCAGCAGTGGTCCCGGGACAGGGGATTTCGCCGAGCAGTACTTC.

V usage is TRBV5-1 and J usage is TRBJ2-5; 7 bases fit TRBD2. The germline gives CDR1 SGHRS, CDR2 YFSETQ. With 3 bases clipped from V and 4 bases from J, the junction kept 0 bases outside the gene matches. The CDR3 length is 12 residues. The CDR3 DNA follows: TGCGCCAGCAGCTCGGGGGGAGAGACCCAGTACTTC. Its protein product is CASSSGGETQYF.

The genes are TRBV4-1 and TRBJ1-6, with 12 bases identical to TRBD1. The CDR3 is 19 residues long. Germline trimming cut 4 bases from V and 7 bases from J; bases unmatched to any gene: 14. The germline V gene encodes CDR1 MGHRA and CDR2 YSYEKL. The CDR3 coding sequence is TGCGCCAGCAGCCCATCCGGGACAGGGGGCCGAGGAGGGAATTCACCCCTCCACTTT. Protein: CASSPSGTGGRGGNSPLHF.

V gene TRBV9 combines with J gene TRBJ2-1, with a possible D match to TRBD2 (6 bases). Between the trimmed V and J ends, which lost 3 bases and 2 bases, there was a span of 18 bases. Germline-derived CDR1 and CDR2 are SGDLS and YYNGEE. CDR3 size: 17 residues. The CDR3 bases are TGTGCCAGCAGCGATCCCCCCACCGGGAGAGCCTACAATGAGCAGTTCTTC. It yields the protein CASSDPPTGRAYNEQFF.